The rows below give T cell receptor beta chains drawn from one sample of a study of shared clonotypes between healthy human individuals. The data were produced by immunoSEQ multiplex PCR, yet TCRdb's version contains in-frame clones alone and is incomplete. This table has approximately 2,000,000 clones, roughly 93% appearing once. Sequenced sample: naive CD8+ T cells from PBMCs. All receptors come from a man younger than 30 in good health. Some clones in this sample may be carry-over from other donors' samples. CDR3s include the opening cysteine and the closing phenylalanine or tryptophan. The D gene is left open where the match is weak. Some rows have no size entry. The others give once, few or many, or a class for an expanded clone.

TRBV28	.	.	TRBJ1-1	CASSWGPRGTEAFF	TGTGCCAGCAGTTGGGGGCCCAGGGGCACTGAAGCTTTCTTT
TRBV30	.	.	TRBJ2-7	CAWVGQGRQYF	TGTGCCTGGGTGGGGCAGGGGCGGCAGTACTTC
TRBV6-6	.	.	TRBJ2-3	CASSLADTQYF	TGTGCCAGCAGCCTGGCGGATACGCAGTATTTT
TRBV13	.	.	TRBJ2-5	CASSLGSETETQYF	TGTGCCAGCAGCCTGGGGTCGGAGACAGAGACCCAGTACTTC
TRBV6-4	once	TRBD2	TRBJ2-1	CASSIAGGPWNEQFF	TGTGCCAGCAGTATAGCGGGAGGGCCGTGGAATGAGCAGTTCTTC
TRBV15	.	.	TRBJ1-1	CATSVTRGNTEAFF	TGTGCCACCTCCGTGACACGGGGGAACACTGAAGCTTTCTTT
TRBV4-1	.	TRBD2	TRBJ2-1	CASSQVSGSADEQFF	TGCGCCAGCAGCCAGGTTAGCGGGTCCGCCGATGAGCAGTTCTTC
TRBV4-1	.	.	TRBJ2-2	CASTRSWQGPNTGELFF	TGCGCCAGCACCCGTTCGTGGCAGGGACCGAACACCGGGGAGCTGTTTTTT
TRBV29-1	.	.	TRBJ2-2	CSVEDRSNTGELFF	TGCAGCGTTGAAGACAGGAGCAACACCGGGGAGCTGTTTTTT
TRBV9	.	TRBD2	TRBJ2-7	CASSENSGRSYEQYF	TGTGCCAGCAGCGAAAATAGCGGGAGGTCTTACGAGCAGTACTTC
TRBV19	.	TRBD2	TRBJ2-1	CASSRIAGSYNEQFF	TGTGCCAGTAGTCGGATAGCGGGCAGTTACAATGAGCAGTTCTTC
TRBV6-4	.	.	TRBJ2-1	CASSDWPSSYNEQFF	TGTGCCAGCAGTGACTGGCCCAGCTCCTACAATGAGCAGTTCTTC
TRBV2	.	.	TRBJ1-4	CASSEAFNEKLFF	TGTGCCAGCAGTGAAGCCTTTAATGAAAAACTGTTTTTT
TRBV9	.	TRBD2	TRBJ2-7	CASSVASGRYEQYF	TGTGCCAGCAGCGTGGCTAGCGGGAGGTACGAGCAGTACTTC
TRBV27	.	.	TRBJ2-6	CASGLGPYSGANVLTF	TGTGCCAGCGGACTGGGCCCATACTCTGGGGCCAACGTCCTGACTTTC
TRBV5-4	.	.	TRBJ2-7	CASSLFGYEQYF	TGTGCCAGCAGCTTATTTGGTTACGAGCAGTACTTC
TRBV12-5	.	.	TRBJ1-1	CASGLGDLMAFF	TGTGCTAGTGGTTTAGGGGATTTAATGGCTTTCTTT
TRBV30	.	.	TRBJ1-1	CAWSSLANTEAFF	TGTGCCTGGAGCAGTCTTGCGAACACTGAAGCTTTCTTT
TRBV7-8	once	TRBD2	TRBJ2-5	CASSSRLAGKETQYF	TGTGCCAGCAGCTCCCGACTAGCGGGGAAAGAGACCCAGTACTTC
TRBV5-8	.	.	TRBJ2-7	CASHSTGFGRSYEQYF	TGTGCCAGCCACTCCACAGGGTTCGGCCGGAGCTACGAGCAGTACTTC
TRBV9	.	.	TRBJ2-1	CASSSQGRDREQFF	TGTGCCAGCAGCTCACAAGGTCGGGATCGGGAGCAGTTCTTC
TRBV28	.	.	TRBJ1-5	CASSFGYKQPQHF	TGTGCCAGCAGTTTTGGGTATAAGCAGCCCCAGCATTTT
TRBV7-9	.	.	TRBJ1-2	CASSGGVATFNYGYTF	TGTGCCAGCAGTGGGGGTGTGGCTACTTTTAACTATGGCTACACCTTC